One T cell receptor beta chain is described in this entry. Enrolled prospectively were adult allogeneic hematopoietic cell transplant recipients whose graft-versus-host disease was steroid-refractory. This sample is drawn from a study of tissue T cells after allogeneic stem cell transplantation. Study in general: Four unmodified and three CD34-selected T-cell-depleted grafts went to graft-versus-host disease patients.

Only in-frame clones appear in the TCRdb table, and some are missing; sequencing was by immunoSEQ multiplex PCR. The sample gives 3,300 or so clones, about 80% of which show up once; more than 20% is in the top ten. CDR1 and CDR2 (germline): SGHTA, FQGNSA. The CDR3 is made up of 14 amino acids. The V gene lost 4 bases and the J gene lost 6 bases, with 13 bases spanning the gap. The receptor's source is a male patient of 60 years or more with steroid-refractory graft-versus-host disease after an allogeneic stem cell transplant. Some T cells may possibly be graft donor cells. The sample in question was small intestine tissue, obtained at autopsy. The chain joins TRBV7-2 to TRBJ1-5; D is undetermined. CDR3 bases: TGTGCCAGCAGCTACGCCCATCGATCTCAGCCCCAGCATTTT. Its protein product is CASSYAHRSQPQHF.